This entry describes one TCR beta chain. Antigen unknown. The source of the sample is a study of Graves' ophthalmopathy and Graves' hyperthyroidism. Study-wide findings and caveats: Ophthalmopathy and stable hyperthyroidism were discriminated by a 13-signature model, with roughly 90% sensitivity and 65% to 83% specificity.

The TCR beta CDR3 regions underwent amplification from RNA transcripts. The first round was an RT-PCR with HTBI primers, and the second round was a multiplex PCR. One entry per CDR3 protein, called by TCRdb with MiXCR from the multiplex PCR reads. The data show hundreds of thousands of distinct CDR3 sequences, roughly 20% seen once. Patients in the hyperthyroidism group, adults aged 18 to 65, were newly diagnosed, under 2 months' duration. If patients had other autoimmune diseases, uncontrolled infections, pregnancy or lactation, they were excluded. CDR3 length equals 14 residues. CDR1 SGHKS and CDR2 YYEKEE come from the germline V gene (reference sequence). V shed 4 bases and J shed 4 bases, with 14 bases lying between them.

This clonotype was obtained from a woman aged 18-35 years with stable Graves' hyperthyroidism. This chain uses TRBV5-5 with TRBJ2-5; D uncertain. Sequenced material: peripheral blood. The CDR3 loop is CASSPYTATETQYF. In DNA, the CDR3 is TGTGCCAGCAGCCCCTACACGGCTACAGAGACCCAGTACTTC.